These T cell receptor beta chains were read from a single sample in a study of T cell responses to AZD1222 COVID-19 vaccine. This table comes from immunoSEQ multiplex PCR, and its TCRdb copy is limited to in-frame clones, with some not included. The table shows about 150,000 clones, with 90% to 95% occurring only once. The sequences come from peripheral blood, collected 28 days after the second AZD1222 dose. These receptors were collected from an adult who received the AZD1222 COVID-19 vaccine. The CDR3 runs from the conserved cysteine through the conserved F or W. The D gene is left open where the match is weak. Only some rows state a clone size, as once, few, many or a class for expanded clones.

V gene: TRBV5-4
J gene: TRBJ1-5
clone size: few
D gene: TRBD1
CDR3 DNA: TGTGCCAGCAGCTCCCCGACAGGGGAAGGTCAGCCCCAGCATTTT
CDR3 protein: CASSSPTGEGQPQHF

V gene: TRBV14
J gene: TRBJ2-7
clone size: NA
D gene: NA
CDR3 DNA: TGTGCCAGCAGCCGGGACCTCGGAGGCGAGCAGTACTTC
CDR3 protein: CASSRDLGGEQYF

V gene: TRBV6-5
J gene: TRBJ1-2
clone size: NA
D gene: NA
CDR3 DNA: TGTGCCAGCAGGAACGGAGACGTAGACATCGTCTTC
CDR3 protein: CASRNGDVDIVF

V gene: TRBV20-1
J gene: TRBJ2-7
clone size: few
D gene: NA
CDR3 DNA: TGCAGTGCTAATCCGGGTTCCGAGCAGTACTTC
CDR3 protein: CSANPGSEQYF

V gene: TRBV11-2
J gene: TRBJ2-3
clone size: NA
D gene: NA
CDR3 DNA: TGTGCCAGCAGCTTAGATCTCGGGGAGAGCACAGATACGCAGTATTTT
CDR3 protein: CASSLDLGESTDTQYF

V gene: TRBV4-3
J gene: TRBJ1-2
clone size: NA
D gene: NA
CDR3 DNA: TGCGCCAGCAGCCAAGGCAGGGGATTGTATGGCTACACCTTC
CDR3 protein: CASSQGRGLYGYTF

V gene: TRBV15
J gene: TRBJ1-5
clone size: NA
D gene: NA
CDR3 DNA: TGTGCCACCAGCAGAGCAGGGGGCAATCAGCCCCAGCATTTT
CDR3 protein: CATSRAGGNQPQHF

V gene: TRBV18
J gene: TRBJ1-1
clone size: NA
D gene: NA
CDR3 DNA: TGTGCCAGCTCACCACCGGGGACCACTGAAGCTTTCTTT
CDR3 protein: CASSPPGTTEAFF

V gene: TRBV7-8
J gene: TRBJ2-7
clone size: NA
D gene: TRBD1
CDR3 DNA: TGTGCCAGCAGCGTATCCGGGACAGGGTTTTACGAGCAGTACTTC
CDR3 protein: CASSVSGTGFYEQYF

V gene: TRBV5-1
J gene: TRBJ2-2
clone size: NA
D gene: NA
CDR3 DNA: TGCGCCAGCAGCCTCGAAGGGTCGTACACCGGGGAGCTGTTTTTT
CDR3 protein: CASSLEGSYTGELFF

V gene: TRBV6-5
J gene: TRBJ2-5
clone size: NA
D gene: NA
CDR3 DNA: TGTGCCAGCACAGCCCGGGGGCATGTTGAGACCCAGTACTTC
CDR3 protein: CASTARGHVETQYF

V gene: TRBV19
J gene: TRBJ1-1
clone size: NA
D gene: NA
CDR3 DNA: TGTGCCAGTAGTTCAACAAGGAACACTGAAGCTTTCTTT
CDR3 protein: CASSSTRNTEAFF

V gene: TRBV30
J gene: TRBJ2-2
clone size: NA
D gene: TRBD1
CDR3 DNA: TGTGCCTGGAGTGTAGAAAGGGACAGCTTGAACACCGGGGAGCTGTTTTTT
CDR3 protein: CAWSVERDSLNTGELFF

V gene: TRBV21-1
J gene: TRBJ2-2
clone size: NA
D gene: NA
CDR3 DNA: TGTGCCAGCAGCCTGGGATGGGGACGGCGCACCGGGGAGCTGTTTTTT
CDR3 protein: CASSLGWGRRTGELFF

V gene: TRBV7-6
J gene: TRBJ2-7
clone size: NA
D gene: NA
CDR3 DNA: TGTGCCAGCAGCTTAGGGGCCAGTGGTAGCGCGCTGAGCGAGCAGTACTTC
CDR3 protein: CASSLGASGSALSEQYF

V gene: TRBV24-1
J gene: TRBJ2-1
clone size: NA
D gene: TRBD2
CDR3 DNA: TGTGCCACCAGTCGTGCCGGTCCAGGGACTAGCGGGAGTCGATATGAGCAGTTCTTC
CDR3 protein: CATSRAGPGTSGSRYEQFF

V gene: TRBV27
J gene: TRBJ2-2
clone size: NA
D gene: TRBD2
CDR3 DNA: TGTGCCAGCAGTTCCTGGACTAGCGGGGGGGCGTTCGGGGAGCTGTTTTTT
CDR3 protein: CASSSWTSGGAFGELFF

V gene: TRBV9
J gene: TRBJ2-7
clone size: NA
D gene: NA
CDR3 DNA: TGTGCCAGCAGCGTCGGCCCGGGGCCCTACGAGCAGTACTTC
CDR3 protein: CASSVGPGPYEQYF

V gene: TRBV6-2/TRBV6-3
J gene: TRBJ1-2
clone size: few
D gene: NA
CDR3 DNA: TGTGCCAGCAGCCAGGGGAACTATGGCTACACCTTC
CDR3 protein: CASSQGNYGYTF

V gene: TRBV7-9
J gene: TRBJ2-7
clone size: once
D gene: TRBD2
CDR3 DNA: TGTGCCAGCAGCTCACGACTAGCACACGAGCAGTACTTC
CDR3 protein: CASSSRLAHEQYF

V gene: TRBV7-9
J gene: TRBJ2-7
clone size: NA
D gene: NA
CDR3 DNA: TGTGCCAGCAGCCCCGGGGCCCCTGGGATAATCTACGAGCAGTACTTC
CDR3 protein: CASSPGAPGIIYEQYF

V gene: TRBV7-2
J gene: TRBJ1-6
clone size: NA
D gene: TRBD1
CDR3 DNA: TGTGCCAGCAGCTTTACACAGGGGGATTCACCCCTCCACTTT
CDR3 protein: CASSFTQGDSPLHF

V gene: TRBV19
J gene: TRBJ1-6
clone size: NA
D gene: NA
CDR3 DNA: TGTGCCAGTAGTTCGTCGCGAGGGTCACCCCTCCACTTT
CDR3 protein: CASSSSRGSPLHF

V gene: TRBV7-3
J gene: TRBJ2-1
clone size: NA
D gene: NA
CDR3 DNA: TGTGCCAGCAGCTTATGGGCCAGCAATGAGCAGTTCTTC
CDR3 protein: CASSLWASNEQFF

V gene: TRBV4-2
J gene: TRBJ2-7
clone size: NA
D gene: NA
CDR3 DNA: TGTGCCAGCAGCCAGGACAGCCTCTACGAGCAGTACTTC
CDR3 protein: CASSQDSLYEQYF

V gene: TRBV29-1
J gene: TRBJ2-4
clone size: once
D gene: TRBD1
CDR3 DNA: TGCAGCGTCGCGGGACAGGGGATAGCCAAAAACATTCAGTACTTC
CDR3 protein: CSVAGQGIAKNIQYF

V gene: TRBV7-3
J gene: TRBJ1-1
clone size: NA
D gene: TRBD1
CDR3 DNA: TGTGCCAGCAGCGCCTCACAGGGGACTGAAGCTTTCTTT
CDR3 protein: CASSASQGTEAFF

V gene: TRBV7-8
J gene: TRBJ2-7
clone size: NA
D gene: NA
CDR3 DNA: TGTGCCAGCAGCTTACGAGGTCCATCCTACGAGCAGTACTTC
CDR3 protein: CASSLRGPSYEQYF

V gene: TRBV28
J gene: TRBJ2-7
clone size: NA
D gene: NA
CDR3 DNA: TGTGCCAGCAGTTTATTGGGGGAGGAGTCCTACGAGCAGTACTTC
CDR3 protein: CASSLLGEESYEQYF

V gene: TRBV19
J gene: TRBJ1-3
clone size: NA
D gene: NA
CDR3 DNA: TGTGCCAGTAGTATCGACTGGTCTGGAAACACCATATATTTT
CDR3 protein: CASSIDWSGNTIYF

V gene: TRBV15
J gene: TRBJ1-6
clone size: once
D gene: TRBD1
CDR3 DNA: TGTGCCACCAGCAGAGATTTTCTAGGGACAGGCAAGCCAAAAGATAATTCACCCCTCCACTTT
CDR3 protein: CATSRDFLGTGKPKDNSPLHF

V gene: TRBV6-2/TRBV6-3
J gene: TRBJ1-5
clone size: NA
D gene: NA
CDR3 DNA: TGTGCCAGCAGTCCCCAGGAGAATCAGCCCCAGCATTTT
CDR3 protein: CASSPQENQPQHF

V gene: TRBV4-1
J gene: TRBJ2-1
clone size: NA
D gene: TRBD2
CDR3 DNA: TGCGCCAGCAGCCAAGTAAGGCTAGCGGTTTACAATGAGCAGTTCTTC
CDR3 protein: CASSQVRLAVYNEQFF

V gene: TRBV9
J gene: TRBJ1-4
clone size: once
D gene: NA
CDR3 DNA: TGTGCCAGCAGCGCCCTACAGGGTGGGAAACTGTTTTTT
CDR3 protein: CASSALQGGKLFF

V gene: TRBV11-1
J gene: TRBJ2-7
clone size: NA
D gene: NA
CDR3 DNA: TGTGCCAGCAGCTTACAGTTAGCCTACGAGCAGTACTTC
CDR3 protein: CASSLQLAYEQYF

V gene: TRBV9
J gene: TRBJ1-1
clone size: NA
D gene: NA
CDR3 DNA: TGTGCCAGCAGCGTAGCTACAGAGAACACTGAAGCTTTCTTT
CDR3 protein: CASSVATENTEAFF

V gene: TRBV6-5
J gene: TRBJ2-3
clone size: NA
D gene: TRBD2
CDR3 DNA: TGTGCCAGCAGTTACGGGGCTAGCGGGAGTTGGGATACGCAGTATTTT
CDR3 protein: CASSYGASGSWDTQYF

V gene: TRBV6-1
J gene: TRBJ2-7
clone size: few
D gene: NA
CDR3 DNA: TGTGCCAGCAGTGAATTGAGCGGCCTGTTTTACGAGCAGTACTTC
CDR3 protein: CASSELSGLFYEQYF

V gene: TRBV4-2
J gene: TRBJ2-3
clone size: NA
D gene: NA
CDR3 DNA: TGTGCCAGCAGCCCGGGGGAGAGAAGCCCAGATACGCAGTATTTT
CDR3 protein: CASSPGERSPDTQYF

V gene: TRBV19
J gene: TRBJ1-4
clone size: NA
D gene: NA
CDR3 DNA: TGTGCCAGTAGTATGGGTTCCGGGGGGAAACTGTTTTTT
CDR3 protein: CASSMGSGGKLFF

V gene: TRBV9
J gene: TRBJ2-5
clone size: NA
D gene: TRBD2
CDR3 DNA: TGTGCCAGCAGCCCCTCCGGGACGGGCGGGGGAGAGACCCAGTACTTC
CDR3 protein: CASSPSGTGGGETQYF

V gene: TRBV4-3
J gene: TRBJ2-7
clone size: NA
D gene: TRBD2
CDR3 DNA: TGCGCCAGCAGCCAAGCGGGACAGCGGGGGGGCATCGACGAGCAGTACTTC
CDR3 protein: CASSQAGQRGGIDEQYF

V gene: TRBV6-4
J gene: TRBJ2-2
clone size: NA
D gene: NA
CDR3 DNA: TGTGCCAGCAGTGAGGTCTTTAACACCGGGGAGCTGTTTTTT
CDR3 protein: CASSEVFNTGELFF

V gene: TRBV19
J gene: TRBJ2-4
clone size: NA
D gene: NA
CDR3 DNA: TGTGCCAGTAGTCCGCTTGGGGTAGCCAAAAACATTCAGTACTTC
CDR3 protein: CASSPLGVAKNIQYF

V gene: TRBV7-9
J gene: TRBJ1-4
clone size: NA
D gene: NA
CDR3 DNA: TGTGCCAGCAGCCCCGACAGTACCGTTAATGAAAAACTGTTTTTT
CDR3 protein: CASSPDSTVNEKLFF

V gene: TRBV4-3
J gene: TRBJ2-1
clone size: NA
D gene: TRBD2
CDR3 DNA: TGCGCCAGCAGCTCCGGACGTAGCGGGGCGGGACTGGAGGAGCAGTTCTTC
CDR3 protein: CASSSGRSGAGLEEQFF

V gene: TRBV27
J gene: TRBJ2-1
clone size: NA
D gene: NA
CDR3 DNA: TGTGCCAGCAGCACTAGCCAACCTCTAGGGGACTCCTCCTACAATGAGCAGTTCTTC
CDR3 protein: CASSTSQPLGDSSYNEQFF